What follows is one T cell receptor (beta chain) and its context. This clone was seen more than once but under ten times. Its specific antigen is unknown. No much larger clonotype is one base removed from it; base qualities were not supplied. The cohort comprised several hundred healthy bone marrow donors. At the time of sampling, all cohort members were nominally healthy, though unrecorded immune exposures were likely present. The donor tested CMV seronegative, placing the donor among the 350 or so seronegative members of the cohort. A peripheral blood sample was collected from each donor, and TCR beta sequencing was performed on peripheral blood mononuclear cells. Genomic DNA was extracted from the blood cell samples with the Qiagen DNeasy Blood Extraction Kit. This specimen comes from a study of cytomegalovirus exposure and HLA in healthy donors (dated by TCRdb to the late 2010s). Looking at the study overall: In an earlier analysis of 550 to 750 of the donors, 276 Gb of sequence data and 100 million or so unique TCR beta sequences from about 179 million T cells were reported. An early release that covered about 600 HLA-typed donors contained 300 to 350 gigabases of sequencing data and tens of millions of unique TCR sequences. Among the approximately 420 genotyped donors, roughly 80% belonged to the genetic ancestry cluster associated with self-reported Caucasian donors. The study aimed to test whether cataloging public T cell receptors could reveal signatures of past pathogen exposure. The study profiled the T cell repertoires of under 850 subjects by immunosequencing and related them to cytomegalovirus serostatus. A separate validation cohort of roughly 130 different subjects was used in addition to the 666-subject first cohort. To predict cytomegalovirus infection status, the study brought together high-throughput TCR immunosequencing, statistical association of individual TCRs with disease status, and machine learning. A later analysis re-analyzed previously published TCR beta repertoires from roughly 600 donors and added high-resolution HLA genotyping to study TCR occurrence patterns. Rather than drawing on any new phenotypic data, the later analysis identified candidate immune exposures from TCR beta sequences and the way those sequences occurred across donors. An earlier analysis of 587 of the donors used high-throughput TCR beta sequencing to judge whether each TCR beta V gene segment behaved as functional or pseudogenic. Donor age, sex, ethnicity and CMV serostatus were compiled together with the repertoire data. In a later genetic analysis, genome-wide SNP genotypes for about 55% of the roughly 670 donors were used, and that subset was treated as a discovery cohort. All discovery cohort repertoires had been generated using a single sequencing platform. Both class I and class II loci were covered by HLA typing, at four-digit resolution. The number of donors typed differed by locus, with 629-630 for A, B, C, DRB1 and DQB1, 522 for DQA1, 600 to 610 for DPA1, and some 470 for DPB1. Four or five DR-DQ haplotypes were handled as single units for association and clustering because linkage in the cohort was strong. Among roughly 400 genotyped donors of the cohort, an average of roughly 230,000 unique TCR beta nucleotide sequences was sequenced per donor, of which about 18% were non-productive.

The investigation overall reported the following: A further reported finding was that TCR beta sequences accurately predicted the HLA-A and HLA-B alleles for most subjects in the first cohort. The only immune exposure information available for the cohort was CMV serostatus. Because HLA typing was unavailable for some donors at each locus, only the typed subset was used in association tests. In a later analysis, 15,000 to 20,000 TCR beta sequences were associated with specific HLA alleles at a false discovery rate of 0.05. Cytomegalovirus status was reported to be diagnosed by the classifier with high specificity and sensitivity in both the original and validation cohorts. The 87-base-pair reads could not distinguish some IMGT-functional V segments, including TRBV6-2 and TRBV6-3, so those segments were excluded. The presence/absence analyses assumed that sequencing depth was roughly uniform across donors, and that assumption may not be true. A later genetic analysis reported fewer N-insertions in productive TCRs among donors in an Asian-associated ancestry cluster than the roughly 690-donor mean. The earlier analysis of approximately 590 of the donors excluded some 16 rarely observed V segments, including chromosome 9 orphons, because counts were too low. In a later analysis, the rate of TCR association differed among HLA loci, with DRB1 alleles having the most associated TCRs and HLA-C alleles having the fewest. The cohort was sequenced for TCR beta chains only, and without alpha or paired-chain data the features that could be detected were limited. A total of about 150 TCR beta chains were listed by the study as associated with cytomegalovirus. According to a later analysis, parvovirus B19, influenza, CMV and Epstein-Barr virus appeared linked to several top co-occurrence clusters. A group of highly shared sequence variants was considered likely to be a technical artifact of the sequencing pipeline. In an earlier analysis of around 600 of the donors, most TCR beta V segments appeared in productive rearrangements about 87% or about 30% of the time, broadly matching IMGT annotations. While some public TCRs were present in many individuals, most TCR sequences turned up only very rarely across donors. A few of the identified cytomegalovirus-associated TCR beta chains were confirmed in vitro to be specific for cytomegalovirus antigens. Assigning TCR associations to individual alleles was difficult when HLA alleles, especially DR and DQ, strongly co-occurred. A later genetic analysis associated a missense DCLRE1C variant with V-gene and J-gene trimming of TCR beta chains, and an independent cohort replicated the association. Correlated functional status among segregating V segments might be attributable to linkage disequilibrium, but an unknown experimental factor could not be ruled out. Most CMV-associated TCR beta chains appeared to be HLA-restricted in a later analysis, and the HLA associations seemed to be driven largely by CMV exposure. The authors suggested that the approach could potentially be extended to other disease states and immunological phenotypes. In a later analysis, HLA-associated TCR beta chains showed more clonal expansion and lower generation probabilities than non-associated chains that were equally common.

The library was built by means of the immunoSEQ multiplex PCR assay. The multiplex PCR relied on a mix of 60 forward primers for TCR Vbeta segments and 13 reverse primers for TCR Jbeta segments. Amplification of the CDR3 region of rearranged TCR beta genes was performed with a multiplex PCR assay on genomic DNA. The amplified TCR beta libraries were sequenced on the Illumina HiSeq System as 87-base-pair reads. The study's processing was this. Across the 500 to 700 repertoires, a later analysis counted around 80 million unique TCR beta chains, about 10 million of which were shared by at least two donors. A nearest-neighbor algorithm error-corrected the raw reads and collapsed the reads into unique sequences, merging closely related sequences to remove PCR and sequencing errors. Alignment of CDR3 sequences to IMGT reference sequences was used to assign V, D and J gene segments. Each retained sequence needed at least a six-nucleotide match to both a V gene segment and a J gene segment. A rearrangement was called productive if the CDR3 had no stop codons and remained in frame with V and J, and every other rearrangement was called non-productive. CDR3 was defined according to IMGT convention as the region running from the second conserved V-encoded cysteine to the conserved J-encoded phenylalanine. In an earlier analysis of roughly 580 of the donors, sequences lacking an unambiguous match to a single V gene segment were excluded. An earlier analysis of roughly 590 of the donors called V segments functional above 56.7% productive rearrangements and segregating when the between-donor standard deviation exceeded 5%. To diagnose cytomegalovirus status from the catalog of TCR beta chain sequences, a statistical classification framework was built. A later analysis assigned V and J genes by comparing TCR nucleotide sequences with IMGT/GENE-DB human TR gene sequences. Using the TCRdist pipeline, a later analysis assigned CDR3 sequences along with most-parsimonious VDJ recombination scenarios. In a later analysis, each TCR beta chain was defined by its CDR3 amino acid sequence together with its V-gene family, and reads without a unique V-gene family were excluded. A later analysis removed roughly 590 highly shared, low-generation-probability nucleotide sequences to deal with suspected cross-contamination and a sequencing artifact. In a later analysis, a clonal expansion index for each public chain was calculated from normalized within-repertoire ranks of inferred template counts. A later analysis computed generation probabilities with a VDJ recombination model fitted to out-of-frame rearrangements, and checked the results against IGoR. A later analysis scored TCR-TCR, TCR-HLA and TCR-CMV co-occurrence with hypergeometric tests, applying a repertoire-size bias correction to TCR pairs. To estimate false discovery rates, a later analysis permuted the HLA or CMV assignments 20 times. A later analysis grouped co-occurring TCRs with DBSCAN, adding TCRdist sequence similarity when clustering within HLA-allele-positive subsets. Repertoires with fewer than 30,000 or more than 120,000 public chains, plus five repertoires with anomalous nucleotide sharing, were excluded from co-occurrence clustering. TCRdb carries this immuneACCESS record with in-frame sequences only. Its versions omit some clonotypes, under half of them owing to an unresolved V gene in the studies checked, with the rest unexplained. Clonal size and the V and J genes are those of that table, whereas D and trimming came from the DNA. The sample contains 150,000 to 200,000 clones, around 90% of them found a single time. The top ten clones comprise 1.5% to 2% of the sample.

CDR1 and CDR2 are read off the germline V gene as MNHNS and SASEGT. Trimmed from V: 0 bases; trimmed from J: 5 bases; junction bases lacking a gene match: 4. The CDR3 starts with the cysteine, ends with the phenylalanine, and has 16 residues. Of the read, only the CDR3 DNA is kept; its 48 bases are in frame from base 1. The chain couples TRBV6-1 to TRBJ1-4; 9 central nucleotides agree with TRBD1. The sample was PBMCs. This clonotype was obtained from a woman aged 18-35 years in good health and CMV-seronegative. The CDR3: CASSEALTGGNEKLFF. The sequenced DNA is TGTGCCAGCAGTGAAGCGCTGACAGGGGGAAATGAAAAACTGTTTTTT.